This TCR beta chain was found in a study of STAT3 mutations in large granular lymphocyte leukemia. Study results and limitations: Clonal expansion was inferred from samples taken at other timepoints. Every T-LGLL patient had at least one immunodominant TCRbeta clonotype. Suggested: STAT3 mutation was not the ancestral event for these clonal expansions. Some patients had persisting codominant clonotypes that could mask small clones. Sampling intervals varied between patients and samples.

This CDR3 is built from 13 residues. Trimming left V 7 bases short and J 3 bases short, with 13 bases between. In germline, CDR1 is SNHLY, CDR2 FYNNEI. Sequencing was performed with immunoSEQ multiplex PCR; in TCRdb, only in-frame clones are kept and a portion is missing. The sample has around 10,000 clones, approximately 90% seen once. Notes on this clone: Its specificity is not known.

This receptor was obtained from a man aged 55 to 70 with T-cell large granular lymphocyte leukemia. Some clones in this sample may be carry-over from other donors' samples. The rearrangement links TRBV2 to TRBJ2-7; D is perhaps TRBD1 (6 bases). What was sequenced was peripheral blood mononuclear cells. The CDR3 protein is CASTRQVNYEQYF. CDR3 sequence (DNA): TGTGCCAGCACCAGACAGGTAAACTACGAGCAGTACTTC.